Following are 4 T cell receptor beta chains from one sample sequenced in a study of response to subunit inactivated influenza vaccine. In TCRdb, the RT-PCR reads were re-called with MiXCR into one record per CDR3 protein. The sample shows 650,000 to 800,000 distinct CDR3 sequences, approximately 15% of them seen only once. The input for sequencing was PBMCs from blood, taken 14 to 15 days before vaccination. The source is a man aged 50-60 years who received an inactivated influenza vaccine.

The sample holds a few counts of this clonotype. The chain combines TRBV20-1 with TRBJ2-3, with D maybe TRBD2 (6 bases). The V gene lost 2 bases and the J gene lost 6 bases, with 24 bases spanning the gap. The germline gives CDR1 DFQATT, CDR2 SNEGSKA (reference sequence). This CDR3 is 17 amino acids long. Here the CDR3 reads CSARNSGGAKLRDTQYF. As DNA, the CDR3 is TGCAGTGCTAGAAATTCCGGAGGGGCTAAACTACGGGATACGCAGTATTTT.

The rearrangement uses TRBV9 and TRBJ1-4, with D maybe TRBD1 (6 bases). This CDR3 comprises 16 residues. Trimming left V 6 bases short and J 7 bases short, with 22 bases between. Germline V gene sequence: CDR1 SGDLS, CDR2 YYNGEE. In nucleotides, the CDR3 is TGTGCCAGCACTACCTCCTGGGGGGGCGGAGGTGAAAAACTGTTTTTT. This encodes CASTTSWGGGGEKLFF.

The gene calls are TRBV29-1 and TRBJ2-1, with no clear D. CDR1 is SQVTM, CDR2 ANQGSEA, per germline. CDR3 length equals 11 residues. V lost 6 bases to trimming and J lost 6 bases, with 9 bases between them. The CDR3 nucleotides are TGCAGCGTCCGGGTCAGCAATGAGCAGTTCTTC. Translation: CSVRVSNEQFF.

This clonotype was seen more than once but under ten times. V and J are TRBV10-3 and TRBJ2-3; 7 positions match TRBD2. V shed 3 bases, J shed 4 bases, and the junction held 19 bases outside the gene matches. Germline V gene data show CDR1 as ENHRY and CDR2 as SYGVKD. The CDR3 has 19 amino acids. The CDR3 reads CAISDVTGGERRMADTQYF. For the CDR3, the DNA is TGTGCCATCAGTGATGTTACGGGAGGAGAAAGGAGGATGGCAGATACGCAGTATTTT.